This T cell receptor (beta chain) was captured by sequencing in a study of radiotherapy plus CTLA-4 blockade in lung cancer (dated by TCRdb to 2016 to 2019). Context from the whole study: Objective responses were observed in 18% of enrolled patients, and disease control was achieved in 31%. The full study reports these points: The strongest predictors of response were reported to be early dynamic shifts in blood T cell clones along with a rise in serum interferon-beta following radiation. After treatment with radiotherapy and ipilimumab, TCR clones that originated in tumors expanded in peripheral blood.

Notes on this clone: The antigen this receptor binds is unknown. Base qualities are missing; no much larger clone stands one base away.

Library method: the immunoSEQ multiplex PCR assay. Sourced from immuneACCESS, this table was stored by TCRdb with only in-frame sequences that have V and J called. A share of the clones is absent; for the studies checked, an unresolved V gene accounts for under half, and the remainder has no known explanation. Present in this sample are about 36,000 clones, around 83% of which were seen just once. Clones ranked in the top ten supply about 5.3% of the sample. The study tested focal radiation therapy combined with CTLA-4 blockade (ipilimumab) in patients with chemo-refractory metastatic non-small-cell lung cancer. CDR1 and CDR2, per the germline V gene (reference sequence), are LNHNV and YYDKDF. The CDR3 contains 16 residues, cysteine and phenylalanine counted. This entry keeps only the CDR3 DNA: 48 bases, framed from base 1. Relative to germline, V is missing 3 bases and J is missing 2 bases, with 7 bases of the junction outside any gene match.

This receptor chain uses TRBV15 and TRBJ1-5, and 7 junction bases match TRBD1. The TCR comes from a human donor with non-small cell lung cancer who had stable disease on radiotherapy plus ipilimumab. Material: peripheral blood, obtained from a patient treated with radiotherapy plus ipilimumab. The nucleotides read TGTGCCACCAGCAGGGAACAGGGGTCGGGCAATCAGCCCCAGCATTTT. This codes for CATSREQGSGNQPQHF.